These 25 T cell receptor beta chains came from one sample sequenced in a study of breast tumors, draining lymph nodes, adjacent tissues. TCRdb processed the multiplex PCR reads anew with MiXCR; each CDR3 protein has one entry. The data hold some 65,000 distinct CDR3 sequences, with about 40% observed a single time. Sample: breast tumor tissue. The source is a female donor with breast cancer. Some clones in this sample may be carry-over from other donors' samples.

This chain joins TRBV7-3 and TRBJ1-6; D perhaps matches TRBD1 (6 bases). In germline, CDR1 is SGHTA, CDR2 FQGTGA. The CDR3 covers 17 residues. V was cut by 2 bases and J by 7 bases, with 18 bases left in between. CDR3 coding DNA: TGTGCCAGCAGCTTAGTAGGAAGGGGACACCCAAATTCACCCCTCCACTTT. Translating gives CASSLVGRGHPNSPLHF.

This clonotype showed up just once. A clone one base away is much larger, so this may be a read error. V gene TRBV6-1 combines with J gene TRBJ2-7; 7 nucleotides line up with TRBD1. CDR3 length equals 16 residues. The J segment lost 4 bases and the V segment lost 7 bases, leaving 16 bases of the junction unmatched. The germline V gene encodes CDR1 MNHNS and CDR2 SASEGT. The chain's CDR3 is CASNEEYRGLVYEQYF. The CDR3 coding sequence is TGTGCCAGCAATGAGGAGTACAGGGGTTTGGTATACGAGCAGTACTTC.

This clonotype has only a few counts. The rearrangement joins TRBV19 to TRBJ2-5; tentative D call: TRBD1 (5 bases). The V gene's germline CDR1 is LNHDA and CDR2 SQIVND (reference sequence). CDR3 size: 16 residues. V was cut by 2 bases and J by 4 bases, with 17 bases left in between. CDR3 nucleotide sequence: TGTGCCAGTAGTATAAGGGCCCACGGAAGGGGAGAGACCCAGTACTTC. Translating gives CASSIRAHGRGETQYF.

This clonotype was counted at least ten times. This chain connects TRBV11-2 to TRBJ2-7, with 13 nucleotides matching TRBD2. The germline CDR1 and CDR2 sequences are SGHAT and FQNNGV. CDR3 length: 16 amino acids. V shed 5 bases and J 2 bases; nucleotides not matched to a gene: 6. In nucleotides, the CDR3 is TGTGCCAGCAGCCGGACTAGCGGGAGAGGCCCCTACGAGCAGTACTTC. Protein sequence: CASSRTSGRGPYEQYF.

The CDR3 DNA follows: TGTGCCAGCACTAGCGGGGGGACCAACAATGAGCAGTTCTTC. Translated, it gives CASTSGGTNNEQFF. The rearrangement uses TRBV28 and TRBJ2-1; 11 positions match TRBD2. This CDR3 spans 14 amino acids. CDR1 is MDHEN and CDR2 is SYDVKM in the germline V gene. V shed 7 bases and J 5 bases; nucleotides not matched to a gene: 4. The complete variable domain, with remaining parts taken from reference TRBV28 and TRBJ2-1, reads DVKVTQSSRYLVKRTGEKVFLECVQDMDHENMFWYRQDPGLGLRLIYFSYDVKMKEKGDIPEGYSVSREKKERFSLILESASTNQTSMYLCASTSGGTNNEQFFGPGTRLTVL.

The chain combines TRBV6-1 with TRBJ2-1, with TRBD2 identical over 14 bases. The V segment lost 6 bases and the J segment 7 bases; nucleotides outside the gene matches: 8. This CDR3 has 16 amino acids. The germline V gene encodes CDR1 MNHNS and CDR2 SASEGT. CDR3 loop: CASRHGLAGGQNEQFF. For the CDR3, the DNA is TGTGCCAGCAGACACGGACTAGCGGGGGGCCAGAATGAGCAGTTCTTC.

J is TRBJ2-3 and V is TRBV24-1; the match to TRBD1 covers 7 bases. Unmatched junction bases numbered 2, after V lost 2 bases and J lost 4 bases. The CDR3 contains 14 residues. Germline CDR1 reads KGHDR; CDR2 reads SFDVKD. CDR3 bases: TGTGCCACCAGTGATTACAGGGGTTCAGATACGCAGTATTTT. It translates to CATSDYRGSDTQYF.

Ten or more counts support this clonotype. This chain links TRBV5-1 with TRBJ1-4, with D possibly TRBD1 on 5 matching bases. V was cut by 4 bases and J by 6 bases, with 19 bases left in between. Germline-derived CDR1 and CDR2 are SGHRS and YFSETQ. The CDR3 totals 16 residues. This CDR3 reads CASSNPSPGGYEKLFF. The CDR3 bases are TGCGCCAGCAGCAACCCGTCGCCGGGGGGATATGAAAAACTGTTTTTT.

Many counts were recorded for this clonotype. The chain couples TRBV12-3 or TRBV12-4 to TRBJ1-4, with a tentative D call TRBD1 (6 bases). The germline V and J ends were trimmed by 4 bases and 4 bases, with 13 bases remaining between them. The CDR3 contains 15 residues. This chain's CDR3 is CASSSLRGGNEKLFF. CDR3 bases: TGTGCCAGCAGTTCACTCAGGGGAGGTAATGAAAAACTGTTTTTT.

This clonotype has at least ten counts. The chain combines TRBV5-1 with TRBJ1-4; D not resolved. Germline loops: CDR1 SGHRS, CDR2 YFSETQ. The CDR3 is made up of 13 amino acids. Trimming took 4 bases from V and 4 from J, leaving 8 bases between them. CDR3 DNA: TGCGCCAGCAGCCCGACGGGTAATGAAAAACTGTTTTTT. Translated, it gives CASSPTGNEKLFF. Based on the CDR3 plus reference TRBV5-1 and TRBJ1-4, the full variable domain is KAGVTQTPRYLIKTRGQQVTLSCSPISGHRSVSWYQQTPGQGLQFLFEYFSETQRNKGNFPGRFSGRQFSNSRSEMNVSTLELGDSALYLCASSPTGNEKLFFGSGTQLSVL.

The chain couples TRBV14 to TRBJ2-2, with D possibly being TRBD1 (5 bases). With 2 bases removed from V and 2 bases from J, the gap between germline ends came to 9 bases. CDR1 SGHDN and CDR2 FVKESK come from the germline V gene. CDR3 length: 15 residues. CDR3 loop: CASSQRQPNTGELFF. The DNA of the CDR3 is TGTGCCAGCAGCCAACGACAGCCCAACACCGGGGAGCTGTTTTTT.

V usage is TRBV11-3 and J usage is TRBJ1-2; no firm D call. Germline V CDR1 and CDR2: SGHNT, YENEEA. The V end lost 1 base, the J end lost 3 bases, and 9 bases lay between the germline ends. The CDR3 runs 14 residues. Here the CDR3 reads CASSLGDNHYGYTF. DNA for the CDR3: TGTGCCAGCAGCTTAGGCGACAATCACTATGGCTACACCTTC.

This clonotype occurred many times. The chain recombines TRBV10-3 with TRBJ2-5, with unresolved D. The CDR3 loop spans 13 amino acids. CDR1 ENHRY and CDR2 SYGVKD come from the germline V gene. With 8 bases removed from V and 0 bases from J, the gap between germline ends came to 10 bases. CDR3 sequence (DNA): TGTGCCATCGGCTCGACATACCAAGAGACCCAGTACTTC. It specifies CAIGSTYQETQYF.

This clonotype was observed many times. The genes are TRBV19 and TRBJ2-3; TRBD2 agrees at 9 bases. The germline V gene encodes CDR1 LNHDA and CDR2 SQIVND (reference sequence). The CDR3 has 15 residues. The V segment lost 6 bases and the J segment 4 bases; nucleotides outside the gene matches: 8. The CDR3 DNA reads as TGTGCCAGTAGACAAATAGCGGGAGAGGCAGATACGCAGTATTTT. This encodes CASRQIAGEADTQYF.

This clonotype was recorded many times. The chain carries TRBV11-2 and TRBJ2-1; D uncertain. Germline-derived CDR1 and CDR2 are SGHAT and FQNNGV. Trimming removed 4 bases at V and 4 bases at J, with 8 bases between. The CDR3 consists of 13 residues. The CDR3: CASSSTYYNEQFF. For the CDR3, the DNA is TGTGCCAGCAGCTCAACCTATTACAATGAGCAGTTCTTC.

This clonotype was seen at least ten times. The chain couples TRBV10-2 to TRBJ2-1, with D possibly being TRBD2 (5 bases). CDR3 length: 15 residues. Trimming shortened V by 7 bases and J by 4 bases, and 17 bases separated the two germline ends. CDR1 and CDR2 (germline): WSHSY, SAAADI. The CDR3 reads CASTVATEGYNEQFF. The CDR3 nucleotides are TGCGCCAGCACCGTAGCCACTGAGGGATACAATGAGCAGTTCTTC.

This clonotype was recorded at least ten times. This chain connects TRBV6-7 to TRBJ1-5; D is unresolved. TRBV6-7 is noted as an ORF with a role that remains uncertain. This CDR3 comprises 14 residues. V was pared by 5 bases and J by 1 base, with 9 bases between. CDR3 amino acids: CASSRRASNQPQHF. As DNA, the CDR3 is TGTGCCAGCAGTCGCCGAGCCAGCAATCAGCCCCAGCATTTT.

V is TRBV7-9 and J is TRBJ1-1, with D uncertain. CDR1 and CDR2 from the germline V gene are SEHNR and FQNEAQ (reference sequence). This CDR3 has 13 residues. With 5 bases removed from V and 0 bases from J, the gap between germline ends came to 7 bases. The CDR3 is CASSPCMNTEAFF. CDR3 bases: TGTGCCAGCAGCCCGTGTATGAACACTGAAGCTTTCTTT.

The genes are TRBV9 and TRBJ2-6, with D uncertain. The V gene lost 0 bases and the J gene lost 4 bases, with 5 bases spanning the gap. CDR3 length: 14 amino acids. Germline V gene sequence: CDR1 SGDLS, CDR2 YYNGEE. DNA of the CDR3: TGTGCCAGCAGCGTAGGTATAGGGGCCAACGTCCTGACTTTC. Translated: CASSVGIGANVLTF. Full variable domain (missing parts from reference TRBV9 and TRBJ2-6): DSGVTQTPKHLITATGQRVTLRCSPRSGDLSVYWYQQSLDQGLQFLIQYYNGEERAKGNILERFSAQQFPDLHSELNLSSLELGDSALYFCASSVGIGANVLTFGAGSRLTVL.

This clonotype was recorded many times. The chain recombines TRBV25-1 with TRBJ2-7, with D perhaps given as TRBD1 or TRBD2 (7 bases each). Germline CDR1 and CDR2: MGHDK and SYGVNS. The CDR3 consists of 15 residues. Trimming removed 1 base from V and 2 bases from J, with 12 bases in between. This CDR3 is CASSEWGGGTYEQYF. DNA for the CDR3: TGTGCCAGCAGTGAATGGGGAGGGGGCACCTACGAGCAGTACTTC.

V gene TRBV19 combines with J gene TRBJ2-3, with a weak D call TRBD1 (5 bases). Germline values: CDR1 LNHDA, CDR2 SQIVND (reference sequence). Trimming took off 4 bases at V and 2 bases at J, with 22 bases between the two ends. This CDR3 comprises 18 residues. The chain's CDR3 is CASSTRSGYEQYTDTQYF. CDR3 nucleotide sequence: TGTGCCAGTAGTACCCGATCAGGGTATGAGCAGTACACAGATACGCAGTATTTT. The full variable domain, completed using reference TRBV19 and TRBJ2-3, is DGGITQSPKYLFRKEGQNVTLSCEQNLNHDAMYWYRQDPGQGLRLIYYSQIVNDFQKGDIAEGYSVSREKKESFPLTVTSAQKNPTAFYLCASSTRSGYEQYTDTQYFGPGTRLTVL.

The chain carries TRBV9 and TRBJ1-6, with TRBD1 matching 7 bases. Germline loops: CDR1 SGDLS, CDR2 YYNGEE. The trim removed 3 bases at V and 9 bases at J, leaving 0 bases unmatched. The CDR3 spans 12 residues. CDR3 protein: CASSGQGSPLHF. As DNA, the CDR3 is TGTGCCAGCAGCGGACAGGGTTCACCCCTCCACTTT.

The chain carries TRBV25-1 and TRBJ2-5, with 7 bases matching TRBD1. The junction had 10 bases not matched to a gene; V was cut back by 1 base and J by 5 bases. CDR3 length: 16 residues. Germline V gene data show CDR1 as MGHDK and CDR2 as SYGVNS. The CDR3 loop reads CASSEFRTGGWETQYF. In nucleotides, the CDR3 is TGTGCCAGCAGTGAATTCCGGACAGGAGGCTGGGAGACCCAGTACTTC.

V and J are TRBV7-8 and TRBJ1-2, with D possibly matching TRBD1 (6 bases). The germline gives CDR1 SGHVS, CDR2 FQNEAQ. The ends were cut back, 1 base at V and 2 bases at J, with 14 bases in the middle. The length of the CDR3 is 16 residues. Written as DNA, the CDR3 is TGTGCCAGCAGCTTAGGGGGGGGGGGGGGCAACTATGGCTACACCTTC. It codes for CASSLGGGGGNYGYTF.

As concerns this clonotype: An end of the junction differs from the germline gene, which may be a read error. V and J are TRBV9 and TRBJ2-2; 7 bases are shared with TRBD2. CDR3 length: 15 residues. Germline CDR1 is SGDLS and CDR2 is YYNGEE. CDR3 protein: CASGGVWEDIGEPFF. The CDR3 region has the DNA TGTGCCAGCGGGGGGGTGTGGGAGGACATCGGGGAGCCGTTTTTT. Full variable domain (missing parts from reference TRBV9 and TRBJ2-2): DSGVTQTPKHLITATGQRVTLRCSPRSGDLSVYWYQQSLDQGLQFLIQYYNGEERAKGNILERFSAQQFPDLHSELNLSSLELGDSALYFCASGGVWEDIGEPFFGEGSRLTVL.